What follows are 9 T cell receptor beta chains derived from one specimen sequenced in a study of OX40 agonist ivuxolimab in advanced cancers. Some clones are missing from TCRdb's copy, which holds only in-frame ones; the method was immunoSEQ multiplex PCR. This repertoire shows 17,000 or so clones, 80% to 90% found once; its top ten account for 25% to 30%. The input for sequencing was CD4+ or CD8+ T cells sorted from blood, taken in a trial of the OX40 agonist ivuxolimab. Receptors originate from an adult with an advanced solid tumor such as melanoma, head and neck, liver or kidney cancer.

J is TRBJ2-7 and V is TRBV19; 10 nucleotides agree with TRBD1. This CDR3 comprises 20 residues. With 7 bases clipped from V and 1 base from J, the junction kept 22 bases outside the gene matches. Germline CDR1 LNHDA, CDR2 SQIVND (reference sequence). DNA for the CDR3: TGTGCCAGTATTGGGTCCCAGACAGGGGGCAGAGATGTTGGGTCCTACGAGCAGTACTTC. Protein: CASIGSQTGGRDVGSYEQYF.

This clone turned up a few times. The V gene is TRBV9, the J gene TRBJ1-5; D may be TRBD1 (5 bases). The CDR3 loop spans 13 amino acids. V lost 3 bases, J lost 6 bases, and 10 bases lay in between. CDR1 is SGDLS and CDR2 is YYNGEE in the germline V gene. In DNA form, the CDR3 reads TGTGCCAGCAGCGGAAGAGGGGCTCAGCCCCAGCATTTT. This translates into CASSGRGAQPQHF.

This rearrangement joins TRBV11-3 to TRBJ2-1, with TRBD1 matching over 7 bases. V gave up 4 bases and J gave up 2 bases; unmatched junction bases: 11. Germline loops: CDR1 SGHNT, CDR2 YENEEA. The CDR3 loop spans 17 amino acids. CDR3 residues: CASSSRQGLTTYNEQFF. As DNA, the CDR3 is TGTGCCAGCAGCTCTAGACAGGGCTTGACGACCTACAATGAGCAGTTCTTC. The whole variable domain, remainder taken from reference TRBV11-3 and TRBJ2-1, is EAGVVQSPRYKIIEKKQPVAFWCNPISGHNTLYWYLQNLGQGPELLIRYENEEAVDDSQLPKDRFSAERLKGVDSTLKIQPAELGDSAVYLCASSSRQGLTTYNEQFFGPGTRLTVL.

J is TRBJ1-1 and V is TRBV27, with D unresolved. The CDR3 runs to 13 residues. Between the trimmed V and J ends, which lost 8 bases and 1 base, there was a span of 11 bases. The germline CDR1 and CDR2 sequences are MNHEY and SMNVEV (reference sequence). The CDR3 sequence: CASSGQSNTEAFF. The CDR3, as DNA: TGTGCCAGCTCCGGGCAGTCGAACACTGAAGCTTTCTTT.

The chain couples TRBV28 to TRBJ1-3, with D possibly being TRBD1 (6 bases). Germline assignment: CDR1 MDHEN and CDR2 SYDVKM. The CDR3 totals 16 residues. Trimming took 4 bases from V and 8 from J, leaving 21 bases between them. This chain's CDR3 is CASSSPRQATEDTIYF. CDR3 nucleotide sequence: TGTGCCAGCAGTTCACCCCGACAGGCCACGGAGGACACCATATATTTT.

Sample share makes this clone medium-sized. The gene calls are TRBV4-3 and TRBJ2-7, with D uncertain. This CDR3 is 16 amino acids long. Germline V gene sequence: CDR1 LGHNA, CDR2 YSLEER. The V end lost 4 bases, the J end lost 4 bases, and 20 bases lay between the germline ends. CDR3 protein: CASSLLEYGSQYEQYF. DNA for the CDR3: TGCGCCAGCAGCCTTCTTGAATACGGTTCCCAATACGAGCAGTACTTC.

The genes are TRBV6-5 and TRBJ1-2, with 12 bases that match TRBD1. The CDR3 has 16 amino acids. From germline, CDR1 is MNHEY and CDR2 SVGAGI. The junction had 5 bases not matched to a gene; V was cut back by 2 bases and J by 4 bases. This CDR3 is CASSYRDRGPTYGYTF. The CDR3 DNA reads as TGTGCCAGCAGTTACCGGGACAGGGGGCCGACCTATGGCTACACCTTC.

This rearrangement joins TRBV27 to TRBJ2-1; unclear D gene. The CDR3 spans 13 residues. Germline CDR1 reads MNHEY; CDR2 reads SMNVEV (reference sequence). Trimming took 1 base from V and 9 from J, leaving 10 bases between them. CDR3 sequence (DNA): TGTGCCAGCAGTTTATGGCTAGGTAGTGAGCAGTTCTTC. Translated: CASSLWLGSEQFF.

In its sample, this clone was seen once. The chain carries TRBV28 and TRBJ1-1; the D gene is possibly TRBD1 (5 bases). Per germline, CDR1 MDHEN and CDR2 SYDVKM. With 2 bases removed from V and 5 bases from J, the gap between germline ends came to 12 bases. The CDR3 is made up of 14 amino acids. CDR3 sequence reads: CASSLGRVGTEAFF. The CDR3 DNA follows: TGTGCCAGCAGTTTAGGCAGGGTAGGGACTGAAGCTTTCTTT.